The 21 T cell receptor beta chains below were found in one sample sequenced in a study of CD8 T cells in ankylosing spondylitis. Via MiXCR, TCRdb re-called the 5' RACE reads, giving one row per CDR3 protein. This sample has around 210,000 distinct CDR3 sequences, with 7.5% to 9.5% found just once. The sequenced sample was blood, either unsorted or a sorted T cell fraction (not recorded which). The source is a female donor with ankylosing spondylitis or in good health (not recorded which).

Ten or more counts support this clonotype. This chain joins TRBV12-3 or TRBV12-4 and TRBJ2-3, with a weak D call TRBD2 (5 bases). The CDR3 is 12 amino acids. V was clipped by 6 bases and J by 6 bases, with 10 bases between them. The CDR3 here is CASSLLADTQYF. DNA for the CDR3: TGTGCCAGCAGCCTCCTAGCCGATACGCAGTATTTT.

The table lists this clonotype with many counts. The V call is TRBV2, the J call TRBJ1-2, with 7 nucleotides matching TRBD1. CDR1 SNHLY and CDR2 FYNNEI come from the germline V gene. The CDR3 loop spans 13 amino acids. Trimming removed 5 bases from V and 7 bases from J; junction bases left unmatched: 7. This chain's CDR3 is CASSTRQGGGYTF. CDR3 DNA: TGTGCCAGCAGTACCCGACAGGGCGGTGGCTACACCTTC.

In its sample, this clonotype was seen many times. The chain joins TRBV2 to TRBJ2-1; D assignment may be TRBD1 or TRBD2 (5 bases each). The germline CDR1 and CDR2 sequences are SNHLY and FYNNEI. The length of the CDR3 is 15 residues. The ends were cut back, 3 bases at V and 0 bases at J, with 9 bases in the middle. CDR3 loop: CASSEGDDSYNEQFF. The CDR3 DNA is TGTGCCAGCAGTGAGGGGGACGACTCCTACAATGAGCAGTTCTTC.

This clonotype was recorded at least ten times. The V gene is TRBV20-1, the J gene TRBJ1-2, with 8 nucleotides matching TRBD1. This CDR3 has 11 amino acids. CDR1 is DFQATT, CDR2 SNEGSKA, per germline (reference sequence). V shed 5 bases and J 6 bases; nucleotides not matched to a gene: 2. CDR3 bases: TGCAGTGCTGGACAGGGAAATGGCTACACCTTC. Its translation: CSAGQGNGYTF.

This clonotype was recorded many times. This chain joins TRBV29-1 and TRBJ2-1; the match to TRBD2 covers 11 bases. This CDR3 comprises 15 residues. Germline assignment: CDR1 SQVTM and CDR2 ANQGSEA. V lost 7 bases to trimming and J lost 5 bases; unmatched junction nucleotides: 10. The CDR3 coding sequence is TGCAGCGCCGCGCGACTAGCGGGATATAACAATGAGCAGTTCTTC. This encodes CSAARLAGYNNEQFF.

To note about this clonotype: A read error may be the cause here, since a much bigger clone is one base away. The rearrangement links TRBV29-1 to TRBJ2-3; tentatively, D is TRBD2 (6 bases). Deletions cut 4 bases from V and 1 base from J, with 12 bases between. The CDR3 extends over 14 amino acids. Per the germline V gene, CDR1 is SQVTM and CDR2 is ANQGSEA. The CDR3 region has the DNA TGCAGCGTTGCGGTTAGCGGACGCACAGATACGCAGTATTTT. Its protein is CSVAVSGRTDTQYF.

As regards this clonotype: A read error is possible here, since a much larger clone lies one base away. J is TRBJ1-1 and V is TRBV7-2, with TRBD1 identical over 9 bases. The CDR3 contains 15 residues. Germline V gives CDR1 SGHTA, CDR2 FQGNSA. The CDR3 region is CASSGQGIPNTETFF. CDR3 nucleotide sequence: TGTGCCAGCAGCGGACAGGGGATACCGAACACTGAAACTTTCTTT.

This clonotype has a count of ten or more. The rearrangement links TRBV20-1 to TRBJ1-2; D remains ambiguous. Trimming shortened V by 5 bases and J by 3 bases, and 10 bases separated the two germline ends. The CDR3 totals 12 residues. Germline loops: CDR1 DFQATT, CDR2 SNEGSKA (reference sequence). The chain's CDR3 is CSAGGNDYGYTF. Written as DNA, the CDR3 is TGCAGTGCTGGTGGTAACGACTATGGCTACACCTTC.

This clonotype was observed at least ten times. The V and J genes are TRBV5-1 and TRBJ2-1; D not resolved. The CDR3 is 11 residues long. CDR1 is SGHRS, CDR2 YFSETQ, per germline. The V and J ends lost 5 bases and 10 bases respectively, with 10 bases between them. The DNA for the CDR3 is TGCGCCAGCAGTCCCACCCCAGAGCAGTTCTTC. It codes for CASSPTPEQFF.

V gene TRBV12-3 or TRBV12-4 combines with J gene TRBJ1-5; D remains unclear. The V end was cut by 3 bases, the J end by 8 bases, with 11 bases between. The CDR3 is made up of 13 amino acids. The CDR3 spells CASSFGSQKPQHF. CDR3 sequence (DNA): TGTGCCAGCAGTTTTGGCAGTCAAAAGCCCCAGCATTTT.

This clonotype was seen ten or more times. The CDR3 protein is CASSGVAEPFYNEQFF. CDR3 sequence (DNA): TGTGCCAGTAGCGGCGTAGCGGAGCCGTTCTACAATGAGCAGTTCTTC. The chain combines TRBV19 with TRBJ2-1; D possibly corresponds to TRBD2 (6 bases). This CDR3 comprises 16 residues. Trimming took 6 bases from V and 3 from J, leaving 18 bases between them. The germline CDR1 and CDR2 sequences are LNHDA and SQIVND (reference sequence).

This clonotype was observed at least ten times. The chain carries TRBV7-2 and TRBJ2-3, with 10 bases identical to TRBD2. Germline loops: CDR1 SGHTA, CDR2 FQGNSA. The length of the CDR3 is 16 residues. Trimming cost V 6 bases and J 1 base; bases outside gene matches: 7. The CDR3, as DNA: TGTGCCAGCAGGCTCTCCGGGACTAGCGGCACAGATACGCAGTATTTT. Its protein is CASRLSGTSGTDTQYF.

In this sample, this clonotype turned up many times. The gene calls are TRBV7-6 and TRBJ2-7; 9 positions agree with TRBD1. CDR1 and CDR2 from the germline V gene are SGHVS and FNYEAQ. With V trimmed by 5 bases and J by 2 bases, 22 bases remained unmatched. This CDR3 contains 20 residues. The CDR3 spells CASSTYRAVVGTGRPYEQYF. CDR3 coding DNA: TGTGCCAGCAGCACGTACAGGGCTGTTGTGGGGACAGGGCGGCCCTACGAGCAGTACTTC.

This clonotype occurred a few times. The rearrangement uses TRBV11-2 and TRBJ2-3; D is perhaps TRBD1 (6 bases). CDR3 length: 17 amino acids. Germline V CDR1 and CDR2: SGHAT, FQNNGV. Trimming took 4 bases from V and 2 from J, leaving 19 bases between them. In DNA, the CDR3 is TGTGCCAGCAGCTCCCCTTGGGGGCGCCGCTCCACAGATACGCAGTATTTT. Protein product: CASSSPWGRRSTDTQYF.

This clonotype was recorded many times. This chain connects TRBV20-1 to TRBJ2-7; D ambiguous. The ends were cut back, 1 base at V and 2 bases at J, with 9 bases in the middle. Germline V gene data show CDR1 as DFQATT and CDR2 as SNEGSKA (reference sequence). CDR3 size: 13 residues. Here the CDR3 reads CSARADGTYEQYF. In DNA form, the CDR3 reads TGCAGTGCTAGAGCCGACGGTACCTACGAGCAGTACTTC.

The chain couples TRBV5-1 to TRBJ2-5; perhaps TRBD2 as D (5 bases). The CDR3 spans 13 residues. The germline CDR1 and CDR2 sequences are SGHRS and YFSETQ. Trimming took off 2 bases at V and 10 bases at J, with 15 bases between the two ends. CDR3 amino acids: CASSLAPTGDQYF. The CDR3 DNA follows: TGCGCCAGCAGCTTAGCGCCAACCGGGGACCAGTACTTC.

This clonotype was seen ten or more times. The chain links TRBV6-1 to TRBJ2-3; 8 bases line up with TRBD2. Trimming at V came to 5 bases and at J to 4 bases, leaving 5 bases not matched to a gene. Germline values: CDR1 MNHNS, CDR2 SASEGT. This CDR3 contains 14 residues. CDR3 coding DNA: TGTGCCAGCAGTAGGGGACTAGTAGCAGATACGCAGTATTTT. It codes for CASSRGLVADTQYF.

The table lists this clonotype with many counts. The V gene is TRBV28, the J gene TRBJ2-1; 12 bases are shared with TRBD2. The CDR3 is 17 amino acids. J lost 5 bases, V lost 0 bases, and 5 bases had no gene match. Germline loops: CDR1 MDHEN, CDR2 SYDVKM. CDR3 region: CASSLWASGGGHNEQFF. The CDR3 DNA is TGTGCCAGCAGTTTATGGGCTAGCGGGGGGGGACACAATGAGCAGTTCTTC.

This clonotype has a count of ten or more. V and J are TRBV12-3 or TRBV12-4 and TRBJ1-5; D is unresolved. V shed 3 bases and J shed 3 bases, with 12 bases lying between them. The CDR3 loop spans 15 amino acids. This CDR3 reads CASSFGPTYNQPQHF. The CDR3 region has the DNA TGTGCCAGCAGTTTTGGACCGACTTACAATCAGCCCCAGCATTTT.

The CDR3 spells CSAERWGPKGNWRATEAFF. As DNA, the CDR3 is TGCAGTGCCGAACGGTGGGGGCCCAAGGGAAATTGGAGGGCCACTGAAGCTTTCTTT. The chain links TRBV20-1 to TRBJ1-1; the D gene is possibly TRBD1 (6 bases). This CDR3 is built from 19 residues. CDR1 is DFQATT and CDR2 is SNEGSKA in the germline V gene (reference sequence). Trimming removed 6 bases at V and 4 bases at J, with 33 bases between.

This clonotype came up many times. V usage is TRBV6-2 or TRBV6-3 and J usage is TRBJ2-7, with 14 bases fitting TRBD2. This CDR3 spans 18 amino acids. The germline CDR1 and CDR2 sequences are MNHEY and SVGEGT. J lost 3 bases, V lost 4 bases, and 11 bases had no gene match. CDR3 sequence reads: CASSSLPGTSGSYYEQYF. The CDR3 nucleotides are TGTGCCAGCAGTTCCCTTCCCGGGACTAGCGGGAGTTACTACGAGCAGTACTTC.